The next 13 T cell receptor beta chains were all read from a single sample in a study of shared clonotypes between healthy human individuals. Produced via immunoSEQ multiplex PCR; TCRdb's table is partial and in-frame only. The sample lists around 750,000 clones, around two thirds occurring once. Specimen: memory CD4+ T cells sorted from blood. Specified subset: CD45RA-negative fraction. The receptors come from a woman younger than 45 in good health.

The CDR3, as DNA: TGTGCCAGCAGCGCTTCGGGAACCGGGCTGGGTGGCTACACCTTC. Translated: CASSASGTGLGGYTF. The chain employs TRBV28 and TRBJ1-2, with unresolved D. The CDR3 is made up of 15 amino acids. Germline V lookup: CDR1 MDHEN, CDR2 SYDVKM. Trimming removed 6 bases from V and 7 bases from J, with 21 bases in between.

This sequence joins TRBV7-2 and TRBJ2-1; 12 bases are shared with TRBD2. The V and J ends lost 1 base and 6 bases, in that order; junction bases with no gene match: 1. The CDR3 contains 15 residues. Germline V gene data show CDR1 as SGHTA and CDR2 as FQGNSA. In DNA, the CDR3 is TGTGCCAGCAGCTTAGGACTAGCGGGAGTCAATGAGCAGTTCTTC. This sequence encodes CASSLGLAGVNEQFF. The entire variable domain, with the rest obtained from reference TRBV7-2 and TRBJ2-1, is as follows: GAGVSQSPSNKVTEKGKDVELRCDPISGHTALYWYRQSLGQGLEFLIYFQGNSAPDKSGLPSDRFSAERTGGSVSTLTIQRTQQEDSAVYLCASSLGLAGVNEQFFGPGTRLTVL.

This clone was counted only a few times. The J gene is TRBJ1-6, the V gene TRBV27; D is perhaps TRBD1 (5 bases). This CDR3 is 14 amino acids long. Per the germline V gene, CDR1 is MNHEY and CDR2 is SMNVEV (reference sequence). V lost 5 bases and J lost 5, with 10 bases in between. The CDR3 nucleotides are TGTGCCAGCAGTCGTAAGGGACATAATTCACCCCTCCACTTT. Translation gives CASSRKGHNSPLHF.

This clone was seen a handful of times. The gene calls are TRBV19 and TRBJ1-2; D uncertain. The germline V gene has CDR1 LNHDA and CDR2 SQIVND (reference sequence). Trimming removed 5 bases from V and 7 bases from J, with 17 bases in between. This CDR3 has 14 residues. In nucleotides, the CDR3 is TGTGCCAGTAGTTACATACCAGGTGGTGGTGGCTACACCTTC. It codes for CASSYIPGGGGYTF.

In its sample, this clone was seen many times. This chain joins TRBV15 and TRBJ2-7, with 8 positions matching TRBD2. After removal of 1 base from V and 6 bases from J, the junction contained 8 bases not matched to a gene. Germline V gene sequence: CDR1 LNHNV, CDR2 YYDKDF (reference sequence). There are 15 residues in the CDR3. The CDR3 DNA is TGTGCCACCAGCAGAGGACTAAGCGGGAGCGGCGAGCAGTACTTC. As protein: CATSRGLSGSGEQYF. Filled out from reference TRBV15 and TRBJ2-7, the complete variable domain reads DAMVIQNPRYQVTQFGKPVTLSCSQTLNHNVMYWYQQKSSQAPKLLFHYYDKDFNNEADTPDNFQSRRPNTSFCFLDIRSPGLGDTAMYLCATSRGLSGSGEQYFGPGTRLTVT.

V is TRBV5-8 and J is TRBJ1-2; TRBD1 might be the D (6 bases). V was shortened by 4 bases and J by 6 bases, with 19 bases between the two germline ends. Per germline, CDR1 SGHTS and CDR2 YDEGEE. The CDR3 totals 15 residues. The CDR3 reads CASSQGTAELNGYTF. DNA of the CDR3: TGTGCCAGCAGCCAGGGGACTGCGGAATTAAATGGCTACACCTTC.

The CDR3 nucleotides are TGTGCCAGTAGTATGATGGCTTTTGCCGGATACGAAAACAATGAGCAGTTCTTC. It translates to CASSMMAFAGYENNEQFF. The J gene is TRBJ2-1, the V gene TRBV19; D not resolved. Trimming cost V 3 bases and J 5 bases, with 23 bases left between them. The CDR3 has 18 residues. Germline CDR1 and CDR2: LNHDA and SQIVND (reference sequence).

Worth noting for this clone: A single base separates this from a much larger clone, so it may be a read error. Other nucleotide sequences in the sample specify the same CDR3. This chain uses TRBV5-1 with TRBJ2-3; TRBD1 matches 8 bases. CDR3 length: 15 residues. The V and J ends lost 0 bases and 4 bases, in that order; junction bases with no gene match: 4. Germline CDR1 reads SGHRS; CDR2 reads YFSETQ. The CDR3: CASSLEDREADTQYF. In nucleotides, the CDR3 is TGCGCCAGCAGCTTGGAGGACAGGGAGGCAGATACGCAGTATTTT. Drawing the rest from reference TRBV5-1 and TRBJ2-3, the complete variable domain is KAGVTQTPRYLIKTRGQQVTLSCSPISGHRSVSWYQQTPGQGLQFLFEYFSETQRNKGNFPGRFSGRQFSNSRSEMNVSTLELGDSALYLCASSLEDREADTQYFGPGTRLTVL.

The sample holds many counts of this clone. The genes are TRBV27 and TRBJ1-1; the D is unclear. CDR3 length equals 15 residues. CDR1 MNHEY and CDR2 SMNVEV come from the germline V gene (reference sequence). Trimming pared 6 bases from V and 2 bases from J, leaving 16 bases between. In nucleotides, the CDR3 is TGTGCCAGCAGCCCAGAGGCGAGGTTTAACACTGAAGCTTTCTTT. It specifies CASSPEARFNTEAFF.

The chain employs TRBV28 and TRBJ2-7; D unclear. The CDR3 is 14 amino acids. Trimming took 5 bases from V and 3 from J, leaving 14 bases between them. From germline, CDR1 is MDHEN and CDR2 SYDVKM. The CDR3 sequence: CASSPFAAHYEQYF. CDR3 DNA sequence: TGTGCCAGCAGTCCGTTTGCGGCACACTACGAGCAGTACTTC.

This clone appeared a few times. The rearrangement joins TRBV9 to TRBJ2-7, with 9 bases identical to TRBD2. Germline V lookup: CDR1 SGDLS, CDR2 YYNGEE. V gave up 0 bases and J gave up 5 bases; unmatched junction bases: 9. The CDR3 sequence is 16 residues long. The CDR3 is CASSVGIAGVINEQYF. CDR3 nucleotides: TGTGCCAGCAGCGTAGGGATAGCGGGAGTAATCAACGAGCAGTACTTC.

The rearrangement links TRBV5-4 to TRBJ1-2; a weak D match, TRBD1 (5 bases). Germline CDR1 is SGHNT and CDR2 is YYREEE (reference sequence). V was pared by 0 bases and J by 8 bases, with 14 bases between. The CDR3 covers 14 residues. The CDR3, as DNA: TGTGCCAGCAGCTTGGGATCAGGGAATGGCGGCTACACCTTC. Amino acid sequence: CASSLGSGNGGYTF.

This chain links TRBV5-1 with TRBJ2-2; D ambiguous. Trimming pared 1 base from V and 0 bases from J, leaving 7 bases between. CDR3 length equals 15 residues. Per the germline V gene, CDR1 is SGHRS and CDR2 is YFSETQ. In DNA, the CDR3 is TGCGCCAGCAGCTTGAGTAGCACGAACACCGGGGAGCTGTTTTTT. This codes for CASSLSSTNTGELFF.